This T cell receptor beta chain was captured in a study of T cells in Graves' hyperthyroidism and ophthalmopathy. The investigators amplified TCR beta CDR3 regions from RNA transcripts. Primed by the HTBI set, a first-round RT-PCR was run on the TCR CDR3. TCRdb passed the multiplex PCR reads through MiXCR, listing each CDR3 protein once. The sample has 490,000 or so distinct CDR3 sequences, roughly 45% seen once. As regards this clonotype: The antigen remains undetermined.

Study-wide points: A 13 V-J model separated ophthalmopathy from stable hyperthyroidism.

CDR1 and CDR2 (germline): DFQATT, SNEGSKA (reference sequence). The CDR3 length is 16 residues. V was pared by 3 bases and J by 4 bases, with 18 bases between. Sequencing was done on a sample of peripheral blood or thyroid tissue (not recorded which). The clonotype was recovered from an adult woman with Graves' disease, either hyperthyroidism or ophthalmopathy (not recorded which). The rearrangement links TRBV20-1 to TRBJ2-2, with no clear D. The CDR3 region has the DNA TGCAGTGCTAGGCCTCGGGCAGGCTCTTCCACCGGGGAGCTGTTTTTT. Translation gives CSARPRAGSSTGELFF.